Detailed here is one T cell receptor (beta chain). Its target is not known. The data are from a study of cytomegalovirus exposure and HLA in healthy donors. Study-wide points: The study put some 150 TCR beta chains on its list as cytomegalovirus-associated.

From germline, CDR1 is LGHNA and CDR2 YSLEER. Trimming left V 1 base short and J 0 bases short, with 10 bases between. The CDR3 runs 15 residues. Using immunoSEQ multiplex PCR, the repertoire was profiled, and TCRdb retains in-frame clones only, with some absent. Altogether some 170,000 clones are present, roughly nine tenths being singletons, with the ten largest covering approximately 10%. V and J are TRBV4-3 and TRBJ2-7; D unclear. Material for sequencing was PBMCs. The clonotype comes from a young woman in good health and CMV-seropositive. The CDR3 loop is CASSQGSYDSYEQYF. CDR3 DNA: TGCGCCAGCAGCCAAGGGAGTTATGACTCCTACGAGCAGTACTTC.